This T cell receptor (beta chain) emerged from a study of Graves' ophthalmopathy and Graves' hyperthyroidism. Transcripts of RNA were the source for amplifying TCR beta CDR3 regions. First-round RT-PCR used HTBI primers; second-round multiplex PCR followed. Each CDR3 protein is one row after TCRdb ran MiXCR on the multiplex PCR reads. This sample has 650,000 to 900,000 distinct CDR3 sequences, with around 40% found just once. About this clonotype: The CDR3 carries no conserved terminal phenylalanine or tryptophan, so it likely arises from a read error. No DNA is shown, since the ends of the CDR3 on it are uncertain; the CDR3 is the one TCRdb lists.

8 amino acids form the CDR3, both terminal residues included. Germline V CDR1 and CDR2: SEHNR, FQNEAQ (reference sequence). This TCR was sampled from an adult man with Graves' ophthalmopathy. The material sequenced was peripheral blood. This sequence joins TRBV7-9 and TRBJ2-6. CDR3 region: CASSPDRV.